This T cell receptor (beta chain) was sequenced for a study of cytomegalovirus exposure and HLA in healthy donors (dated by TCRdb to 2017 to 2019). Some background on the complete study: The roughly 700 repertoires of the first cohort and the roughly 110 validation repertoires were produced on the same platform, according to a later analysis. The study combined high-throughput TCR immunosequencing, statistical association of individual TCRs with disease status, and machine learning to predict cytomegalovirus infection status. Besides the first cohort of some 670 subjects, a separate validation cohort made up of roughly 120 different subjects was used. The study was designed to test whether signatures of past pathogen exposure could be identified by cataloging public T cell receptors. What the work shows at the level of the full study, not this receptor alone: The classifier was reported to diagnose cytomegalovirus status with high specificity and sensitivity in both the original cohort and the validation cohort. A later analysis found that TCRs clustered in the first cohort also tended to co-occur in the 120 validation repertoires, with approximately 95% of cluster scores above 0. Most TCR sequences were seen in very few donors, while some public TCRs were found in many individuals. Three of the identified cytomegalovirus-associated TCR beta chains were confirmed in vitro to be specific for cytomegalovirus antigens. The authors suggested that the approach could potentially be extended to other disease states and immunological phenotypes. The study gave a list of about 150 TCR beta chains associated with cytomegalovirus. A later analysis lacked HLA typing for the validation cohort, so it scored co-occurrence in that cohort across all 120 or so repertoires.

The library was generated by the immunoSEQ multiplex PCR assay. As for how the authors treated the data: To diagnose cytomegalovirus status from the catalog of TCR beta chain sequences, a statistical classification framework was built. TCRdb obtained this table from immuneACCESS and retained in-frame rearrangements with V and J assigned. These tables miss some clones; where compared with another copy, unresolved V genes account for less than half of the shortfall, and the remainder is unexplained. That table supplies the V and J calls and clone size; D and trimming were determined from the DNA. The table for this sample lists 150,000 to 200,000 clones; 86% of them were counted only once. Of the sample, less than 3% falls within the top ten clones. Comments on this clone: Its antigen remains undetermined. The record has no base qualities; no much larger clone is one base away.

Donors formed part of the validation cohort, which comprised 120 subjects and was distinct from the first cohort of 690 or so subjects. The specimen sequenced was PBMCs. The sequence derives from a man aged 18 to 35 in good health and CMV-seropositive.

The DNA sequence is as follows: TGTGCCAGTAGTATAGTCACGGACAGCGCTAACTATGGCTACACCTTC. This codes for CASSIVTDSANYGYTF. The V and J segments used are TRBV19 and TRBJ1-2; TRBD1 is a weak D gene call, 6 bases matching. From its cysteine to its phenylalanine, the CDR3 spans 16 amino acids. Only the CDR3 region is kept as DNA, spanning 48 bases read in frame from base 1. The germline V gene (reference sequence) yields LNHDA for CDR1 and SQIVND for CDR2. V is clipped by 1 base and J by 0 bases, and the sequence between their germline boundaries is 12 bases long. When the CDR3 is completed using the reference TRBV19 and TRBJ1-2 genes on either side, the full variable domain is DGGITQSPKYLFRKEGQNVTLSCEQNLNHDAMYWYRQDPGQGLRLIYYSQIVNDFQKGDIAEGYSVSREKKESFPLTVTSAQKNPTAFYLCASSIVTDSANYGYTFGSGTRLTVV.